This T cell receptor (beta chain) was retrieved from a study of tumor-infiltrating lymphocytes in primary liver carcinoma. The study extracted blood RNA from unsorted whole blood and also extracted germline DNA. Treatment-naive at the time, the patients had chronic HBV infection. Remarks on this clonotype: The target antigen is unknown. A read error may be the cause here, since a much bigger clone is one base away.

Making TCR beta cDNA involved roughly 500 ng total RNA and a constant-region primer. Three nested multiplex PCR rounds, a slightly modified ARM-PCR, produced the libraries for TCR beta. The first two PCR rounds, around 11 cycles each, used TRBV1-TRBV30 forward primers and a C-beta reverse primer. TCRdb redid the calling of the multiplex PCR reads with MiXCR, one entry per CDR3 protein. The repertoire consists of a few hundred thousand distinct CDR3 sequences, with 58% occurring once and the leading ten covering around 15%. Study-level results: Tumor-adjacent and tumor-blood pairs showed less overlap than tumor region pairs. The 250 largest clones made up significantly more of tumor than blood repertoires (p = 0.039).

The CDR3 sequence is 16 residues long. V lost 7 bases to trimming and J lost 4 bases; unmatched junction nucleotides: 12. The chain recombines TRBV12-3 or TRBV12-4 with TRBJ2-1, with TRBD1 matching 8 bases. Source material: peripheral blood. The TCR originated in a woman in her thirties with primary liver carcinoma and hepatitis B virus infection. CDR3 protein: CASNKRSGQVYNEQFF. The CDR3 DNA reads TGTGCCAGCAACAAGAGATCGGGACAGGTTTACAATGAGCAGTTCTTC.